This note documents a single T cell receptor (beta chain) sequence. With random hexamers, reverse transcription was performed on 0.5 to 1 ug of RNA. TCRdb redid the calling of the immunoSEQ multiplex PCR reads with MiXCR, one entry per CDR3 protein. Among roughly 190,000 distinct CDR3 sequences listed, 95% were seen once. These data come from a study of CD8 T cells in Susac syndrome. The CDR3 has 14 amino acids. Trimming cost V 0 bases and J 0 bases, with 7 bases left between them. Germline assignment: CDR1 SGDLS and CDR2 YYNGEE. The chain has TRBV9 and TRBJ2-7; D not certain. The sequence was collected from a human donor with Susac syndrome. Sequencing used CD8+ T cells from PBMCs. The CDR3: CASSVEGVSYEQYF. Here the CDR3 DNA reads TGTGCCAGCAGCGTAGAGGGCGTCTCCTACGAGCAGTACTTC.